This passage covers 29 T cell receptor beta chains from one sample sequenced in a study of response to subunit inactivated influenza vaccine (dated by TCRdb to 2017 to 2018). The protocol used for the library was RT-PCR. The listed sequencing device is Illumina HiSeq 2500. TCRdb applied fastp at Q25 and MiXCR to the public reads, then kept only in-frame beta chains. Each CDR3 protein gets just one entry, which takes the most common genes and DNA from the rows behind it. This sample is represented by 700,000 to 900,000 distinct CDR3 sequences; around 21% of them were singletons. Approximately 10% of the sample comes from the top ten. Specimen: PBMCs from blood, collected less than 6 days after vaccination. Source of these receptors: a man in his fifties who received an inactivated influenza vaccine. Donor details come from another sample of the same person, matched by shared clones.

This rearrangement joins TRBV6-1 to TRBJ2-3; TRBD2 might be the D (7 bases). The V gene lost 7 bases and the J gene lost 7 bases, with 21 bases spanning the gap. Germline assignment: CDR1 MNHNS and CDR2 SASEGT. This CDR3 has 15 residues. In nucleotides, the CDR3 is TGTGCCAGCACCCCCCCCGGCGGGGGACAATATACGCAGTATTTT. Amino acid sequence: CASTPPGGGQYTQYF.

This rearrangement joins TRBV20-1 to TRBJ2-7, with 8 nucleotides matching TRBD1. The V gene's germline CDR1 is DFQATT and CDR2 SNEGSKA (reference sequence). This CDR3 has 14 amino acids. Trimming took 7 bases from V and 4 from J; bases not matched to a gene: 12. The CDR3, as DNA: TGCAGTGACCTTATAGCAGGGGGCTGGTACGAGCAGTACTTC. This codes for CSDLIAGGWYEQYF.

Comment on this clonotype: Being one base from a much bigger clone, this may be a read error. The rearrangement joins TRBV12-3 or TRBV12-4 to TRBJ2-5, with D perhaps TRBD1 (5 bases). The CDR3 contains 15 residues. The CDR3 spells CVSSLSDRKAQTQYF. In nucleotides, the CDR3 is TGTGTCAGCAGTTTATCTGACAGAAAGGCGCAGACCCAGTACTTC.

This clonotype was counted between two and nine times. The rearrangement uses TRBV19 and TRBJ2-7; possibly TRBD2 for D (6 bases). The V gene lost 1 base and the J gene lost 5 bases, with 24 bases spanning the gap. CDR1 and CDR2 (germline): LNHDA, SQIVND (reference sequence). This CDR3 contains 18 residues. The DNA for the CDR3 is TGTGCCAGTAGTATAGTGCGGGGTGAGGACGATGGAACGGACGAGCAGTACTTC. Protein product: CASSIVRGEDDGTDEQYF.

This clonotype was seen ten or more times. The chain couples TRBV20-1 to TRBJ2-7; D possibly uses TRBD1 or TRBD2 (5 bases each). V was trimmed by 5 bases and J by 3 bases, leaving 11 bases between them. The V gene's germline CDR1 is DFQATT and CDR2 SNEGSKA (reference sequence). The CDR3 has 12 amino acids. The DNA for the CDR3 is TGCAGTGCTGAAAGGGACGGCTACGAGCAGTACTTC. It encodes CSAERDGYEQYF.

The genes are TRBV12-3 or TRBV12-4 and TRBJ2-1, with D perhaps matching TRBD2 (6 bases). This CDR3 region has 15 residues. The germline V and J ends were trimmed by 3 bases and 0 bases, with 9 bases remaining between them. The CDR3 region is CASSFYGGSYNEQFF. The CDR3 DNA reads TGTGCCAGCAGTTTCTACGGGGGCTCCTACAATGAGCAGTTCTTC.

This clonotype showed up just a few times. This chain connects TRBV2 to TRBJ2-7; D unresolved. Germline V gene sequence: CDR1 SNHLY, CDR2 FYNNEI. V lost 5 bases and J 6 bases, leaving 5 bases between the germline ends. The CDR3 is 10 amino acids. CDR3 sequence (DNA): TGTGCCAGCAGTAGAGTCGAGCAGTACTTC. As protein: CASSRVEQYF.

The CDR3 sequence: CSARTSNYNEQFF. In nucleotides, the CDR3 is TGCAGTGCCCGGACTAGCAACTACAATGAGCAGTTCTTC. The V call is TRBV20-1, the J call TRBJ2-1; TRBD2 agrees at 8 bases. This CDR3 has 13 amino acids. Germline CDR1 and CDR2: DFQATT and SNEGSKA (reference sequence). Trimming removed 6 bases from V and 3 bases from J; junction bases left unmatched: 4.

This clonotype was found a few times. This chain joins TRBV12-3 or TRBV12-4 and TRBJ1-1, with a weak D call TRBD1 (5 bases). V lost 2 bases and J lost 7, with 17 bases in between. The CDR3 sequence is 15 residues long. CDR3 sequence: CASSLFGAGKDEAFF. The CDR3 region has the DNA TGTGCCAGCAGTTTATTCGGGGCAGGTAAAGATGAAGCTTTCTTT.

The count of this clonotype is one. The CDR3 reads CASSHEPRLARHEQYF. In DNA, the CDR3 is TGTGCCAGCAGCCATGAACCCCGACTAGCCCGACACGAGCAGTACTTC. This chain joins TRBV4-2 and TRBJ2-7; 7 nucleotides align to TRBD2. The CDR3 consists of 16 residues. The germline V gene has CDR1 LGHNA and CDR2 YNFKEQ. V lost 3 bases and J lost 5; bases outside the gene matches: 13.

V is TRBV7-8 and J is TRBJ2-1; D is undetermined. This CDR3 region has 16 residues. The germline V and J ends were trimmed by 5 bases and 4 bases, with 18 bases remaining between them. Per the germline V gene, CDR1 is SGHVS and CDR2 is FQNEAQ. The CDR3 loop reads CASSPPGIILYNEQFF. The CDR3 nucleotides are TGTGCCAGCAGCCCTCCCGGCATAATTCTTTACAATGAGCAGTTCTTC.

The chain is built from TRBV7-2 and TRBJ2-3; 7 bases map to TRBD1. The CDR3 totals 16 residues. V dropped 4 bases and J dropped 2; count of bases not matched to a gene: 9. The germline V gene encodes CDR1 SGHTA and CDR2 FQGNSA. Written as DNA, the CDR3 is TGTGCCAGCAGCTACCAACAGGGGAGATACACAGATACGCAGTATTTT. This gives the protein CASSYQQGRYTDTQYF.

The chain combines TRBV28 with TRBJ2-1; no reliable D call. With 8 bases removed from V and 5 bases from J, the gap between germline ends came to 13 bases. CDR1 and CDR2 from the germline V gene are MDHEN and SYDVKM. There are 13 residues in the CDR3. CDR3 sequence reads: CASCPGDDNEQFF. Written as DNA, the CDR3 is TGTGCCAGCTGTCCAGGCGATGACAATGAGCAGTTCTTC.

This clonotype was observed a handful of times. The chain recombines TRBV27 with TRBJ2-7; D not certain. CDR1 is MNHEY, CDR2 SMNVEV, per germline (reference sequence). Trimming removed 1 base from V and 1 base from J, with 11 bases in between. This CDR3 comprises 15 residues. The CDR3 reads CASSLYPGWSYEQYF. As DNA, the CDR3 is TGTGCCAGCAGTTTATACCCAGGTTGGTCCTACGAGCAGTACTTC.

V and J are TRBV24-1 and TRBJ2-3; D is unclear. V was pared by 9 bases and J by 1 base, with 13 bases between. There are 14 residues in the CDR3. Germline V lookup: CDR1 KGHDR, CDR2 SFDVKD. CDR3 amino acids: CATGVPGGTDTQYF. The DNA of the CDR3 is TGTGCCACCGGAGTCCCAGGCGGCACAGATACGCAGTATTTT.

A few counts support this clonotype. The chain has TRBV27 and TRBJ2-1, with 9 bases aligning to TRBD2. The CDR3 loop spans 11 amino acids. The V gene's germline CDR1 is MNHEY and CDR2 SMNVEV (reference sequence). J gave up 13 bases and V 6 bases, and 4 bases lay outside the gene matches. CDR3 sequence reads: CASRLAGRQFF. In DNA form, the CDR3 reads TGTGCCAGCAGGCTAGCGGGACGACAGTTCTTC.

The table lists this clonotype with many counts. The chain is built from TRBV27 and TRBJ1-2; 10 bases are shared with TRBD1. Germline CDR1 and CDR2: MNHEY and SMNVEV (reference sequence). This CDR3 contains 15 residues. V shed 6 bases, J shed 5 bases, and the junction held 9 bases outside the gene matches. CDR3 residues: CASSLIGTGEYGYTF. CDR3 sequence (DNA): TGTGCCAGCAGCCTTATTGGGACAGGGGAGTATGGCTACACCTTC.

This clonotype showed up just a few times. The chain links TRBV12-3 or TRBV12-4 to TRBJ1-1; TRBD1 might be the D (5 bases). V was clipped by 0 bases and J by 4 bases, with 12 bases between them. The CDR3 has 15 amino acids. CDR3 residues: CASSLAGAGFTEAFF. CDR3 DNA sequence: TGTGCCAGCAGTTTAGCCGGGGCCGGTTTCACTGAAGCTTTCTTT.

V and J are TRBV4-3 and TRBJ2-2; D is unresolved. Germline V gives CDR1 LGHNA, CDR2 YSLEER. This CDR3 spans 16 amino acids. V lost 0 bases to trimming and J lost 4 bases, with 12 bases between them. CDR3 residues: CASSQDSGPATGELFF. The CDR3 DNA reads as TGCGCCAGCAGCCAAGATTCTGGGCCCGCCACCGGGGAGCTGTTTTTT.

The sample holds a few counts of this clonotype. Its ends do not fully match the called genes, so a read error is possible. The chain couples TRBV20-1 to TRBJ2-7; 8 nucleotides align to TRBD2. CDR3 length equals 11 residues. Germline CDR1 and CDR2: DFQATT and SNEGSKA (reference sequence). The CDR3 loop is CSARAEDGRVF. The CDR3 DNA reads TGCAGTGCTAGAGCAGAAGACGGGAGGGTTTTC.

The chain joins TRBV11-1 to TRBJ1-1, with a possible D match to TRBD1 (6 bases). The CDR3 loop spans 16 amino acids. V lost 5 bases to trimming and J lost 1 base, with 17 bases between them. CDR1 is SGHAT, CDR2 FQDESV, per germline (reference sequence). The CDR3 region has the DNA TGTGCCAGCAGCCAGAGGGGGGTCAGGACGAACACTGAAGCTTTCTTT. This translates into CASSQRGVRTNTEAFF.

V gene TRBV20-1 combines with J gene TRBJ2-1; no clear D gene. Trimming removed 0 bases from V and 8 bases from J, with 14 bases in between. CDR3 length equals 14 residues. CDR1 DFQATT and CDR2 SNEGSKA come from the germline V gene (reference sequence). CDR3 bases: TGCAGTGCTAGAGATATGGTACGGTCCTATGAGCAGTTCTTC. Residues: CSARDMVRSYEQFF.

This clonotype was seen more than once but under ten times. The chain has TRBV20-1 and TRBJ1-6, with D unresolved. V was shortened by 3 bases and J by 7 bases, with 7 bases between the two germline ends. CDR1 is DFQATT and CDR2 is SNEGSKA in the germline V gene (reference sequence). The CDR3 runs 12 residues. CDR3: CSASPGNSPLHF. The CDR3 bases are TGCAGTGCTAGCCCCGGCAATTCACCCCTCCACTTT.

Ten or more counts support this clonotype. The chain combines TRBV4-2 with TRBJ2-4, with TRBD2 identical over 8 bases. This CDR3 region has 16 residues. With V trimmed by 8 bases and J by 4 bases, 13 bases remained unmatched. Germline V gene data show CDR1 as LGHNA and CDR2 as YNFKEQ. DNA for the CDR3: TGTGCCAGCGCGGAAGCCTCCGGGACTAGGAAAAACATTCAGTACTTC. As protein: CASAEASGTRKNIQYF.

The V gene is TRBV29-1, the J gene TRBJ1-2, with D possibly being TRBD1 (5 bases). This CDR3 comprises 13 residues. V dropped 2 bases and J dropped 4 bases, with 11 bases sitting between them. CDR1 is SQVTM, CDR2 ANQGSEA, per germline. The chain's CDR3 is CSVEHQGTYGYTF. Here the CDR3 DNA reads TGCAGCGTTGAACATCAGGGTACCTATGGCTACACCTTC.

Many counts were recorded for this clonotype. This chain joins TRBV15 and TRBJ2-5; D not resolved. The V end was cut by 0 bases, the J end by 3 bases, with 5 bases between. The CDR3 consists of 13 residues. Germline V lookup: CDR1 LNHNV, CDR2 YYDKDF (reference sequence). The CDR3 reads CATSRDTKETQYF. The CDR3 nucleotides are TGTGCCACCAGCAGAGACACAAAAGAGACCCAGTACTTC.

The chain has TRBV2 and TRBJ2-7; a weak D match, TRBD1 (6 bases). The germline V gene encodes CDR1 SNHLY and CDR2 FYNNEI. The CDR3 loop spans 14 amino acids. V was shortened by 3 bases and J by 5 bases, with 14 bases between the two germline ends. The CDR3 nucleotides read TGTGCCAGCAGTGACTCGAGGACAGCGAACGAGCAGTACTTC. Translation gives CASSDSRTANEQYF.

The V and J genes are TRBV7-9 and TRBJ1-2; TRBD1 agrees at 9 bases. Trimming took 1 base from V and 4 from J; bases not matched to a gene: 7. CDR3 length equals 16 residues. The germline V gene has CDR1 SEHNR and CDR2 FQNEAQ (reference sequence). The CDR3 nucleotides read TGTGCCAGCAGCTTAGTAGGGACAGGGTTTGGCTATGGCTACACCTTC. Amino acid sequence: CASSLVGTGFGYGYTF. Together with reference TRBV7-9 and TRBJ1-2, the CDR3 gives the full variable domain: DTGVSQNPRHKITKRGQNVTFRCDPISEHNRLYWYRQTLGQGPEFLTYFQNEAQLEKSRLLSDRFSAERPKGSFSTLEIQRTEQGDSAMYLCASSLVGTGFGYGYTFGSGTRLTVV.

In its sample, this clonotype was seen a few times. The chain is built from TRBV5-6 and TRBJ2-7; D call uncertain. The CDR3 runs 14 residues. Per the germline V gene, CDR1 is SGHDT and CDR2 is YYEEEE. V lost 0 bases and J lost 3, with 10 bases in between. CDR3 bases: TGTGCCAGCAGCTTGGAAAAGGATTTCTACGAGCAGTACTTC. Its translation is CASSLEKDFYEQYF.